This is a list of T cell receptor beta chains from one sample in a study of T-cell memory formation after mild COVID-19. TCRdb processed the 5' RACE reads anew with MiXCR; each CDR3 protein has one entry. In the table there are 40,000 to 55,000 distinct CDR3 sequences, approximately 7% of which are singletons. Material for sequencing was PBMCs or a T cell subset sorted from them (not recorded which). The receptors were gathered from a man aged 18 to 30 who had mild COVID-19 (a few samples of this study predate the infection). Cell type and time point are not known. CDR3s include the opening cysteine and the closing phenylalanine or tryptophan. Fields, in order: D gene, J gene, CDR3 length, clone size, V gene, CDR3 protein, CDR3 DNA. The D gene is left open where the match is weak. A row's size may be missing; if present it is once, few, many or a size class.

>TRBD2|TRBJ2-1|16|-|TRBV5-4
CASSALLAGGRNEQFF
TGTGCCAGCAGCGCCCTACTAGCGGGGGGGAGAAATGAGCAGTTCTTC
>TRBD1|TRBJ1-6|15|many|TRBV6-5
CASRDGTGHNSPLHF
TGTGCCAGCAGAGATGGGACAGGTCATAATTCACCCCTCCACTTT
>TRBD1|TRBJ1-6|15|-|TRBV20-1
CSAKERDRSYSPLHF
TGCAGTGCTAAGGAGCGGGACAGGAGTTATTCACCCCTCCACTTT
>-|TRBJ2-2|13|few|TRBV15
CATSTQFTGELFF
TGTGCCACCAGCACTCAATTCACCGGGGAGCTGTTTTTT
>-|TRBJ1-2|15|-|TRBV7-2
CASSLVSSTGYGYTF
TGTGCCAGCAGCCTGGTGTCGTCCACGGGCTATGGCTACACCTTC
>-|TRBJ1-5|16|-|TRBV12-5
CASGLVLRAEAQPQHF
TGTGCTAGTGGTTTGGTACTACGGGCGGAAGCTCAGCCCCAGCATTTT
>-|TRBJ1-2|13|many|TRBV12-3/TRBV12-4
CASGTSGARGYTF
TGTGCCAGCGGGACTTCGGGGGCGCGCGGCTACACCTTC
>-|TRBJ2-1|17|many|TRBV7-9
CASSLVSLGLSYNEQFF
TGTGCCAGCAGCTTAGTGTCTCTGGGCCTCTCCTACAATGAGCAGTTCTTC
>-|TRBJ1-1|15|-|TRBV7-3
CASSLNSGLGTEAFF
TGTGCCAGCAGCTTAAATTCGGGGTTAGGTACTGAAGCTTTCTTT
>-|TRBJ2-7|12|medium-sized|TRBV5-1
CASGFGSYEQYF
TGCGCCAGTGGATTTGGGTCCTACGAGCAGTACTTC
>TRBD2|TRBJ2-3|17|few|TRBV6-2/TRBV6-3
CASASRLAGGSTDTQYF
TGTGCCAGCGCTTCACGACTAGCGGGGGGGAGCACAGATACGCAGTATTTT
>TRBD2|TRBJ2-5|14|many|TRBV7-9
CASSSIAGQETQYF
TGTGCCAGCAGCTCTATAGCGGGGCAAGAGACCCAGTACTTC
>-|TRBJ1-2|16|few|TRBV5-1
CASSLASGATLYGYTF
TGCGCCAGCAGCTTGGCGTCAGGAGCGACCTTATATGGCTACACCTTC
>-|TRBJ1-1|13|-|TRBV7-9
CASSSPRVTEAFF
TGTGCCAGCAGCTCACCACGGGTCACTGAAGCTTTCTTT
>-|TRBJ2-1|15|few|TRBV20-1
CSAMLLGAGYNEQFF
TGCAGTGCTATGTTGTTGGGTGCAGGGTACAATGAGCAGTTCTTC
>-|TRBJ1-1|12|-|TRBV28
CASSLVGEEAFF
TGTGCCAGCAGTTTGGTCGGGGAAGAAGCTTTCTTT
>-|TRBJ2-5|13|few|TRBV20-1
CSAGGQGGETQYF
TGCAGTGCTGGGGGGCAGGGAGGAGAGACCCAGTACTTC
>-|TRBJ2-3|14|-|TRBV5-1
CASSLTDFADTQYF
TGCGCCAGCAGCCTGACAGATTTCGCAGATACGCAGTATTTT
>-|TRBJ2-2|17|many|TRBV12-3/TRBV12-4
CASSKRVGGPYTGELFF
TGTGCCAGCAGTAAAAGGGTAGGGGGGCCCTACACCGGGGAGCTGTTTTTT
>-|TRBJ2-2|14|-|TRBV12-3/TRBV12-4
CASSLQVLSGELFF
TGTGCCAGCAGTTTGCAAGTACTATCCGGGGAGCTGTTTTTT
>-|TRBJ2-3|14|few|TRBV4-3
CASSQEISTDTQYF
TGCGCCAGCAGCCAAGAGATTAGCACAGATACGCAGTATTTT
>-|TRBJ2-3|16|many|TRBV4-2
CASSQDPLLLTDTQYF
TGTGCCAGCAGCCAAGATCCCCTCCTATTAACAGATACGCAGTATTTT
>TRBD1|TRBJ2-5|13|-|TRBV12-3/TRBV12-4
CASNTGQQETQYF
TGTGCCAGCAATACGGGACAGCAAGAGACCCAGTACTTC
>-|TRBJ1-1|12|few|TRBV5-5
CASSLGYTEAFF
TGTGCCAGCAGCCTGGGGTACACTGAAGCTTTCTTT
>-|TRBJ2-1|13|-|TRBV7-9
CASSLGFGNEQFF
TGTGCCAGCAGCTTAGGTTTCGGGAATGAGCAGTTCTTC
>TRBD1|TRBJ1-5|16|-|TRBV3-1
CASSHGGQLSNQPQHF
TGTGCCAGCAGCCACGGGGGACAGTTAAGCAATCAGCCCCAGCATTTT
>-|TRBJ2-5|12|-|TRBV3-1
CASRRGQETQYF
TGTGCCAGCAGGAGAGGTCAAGAGACCCAGTACTTC
>-|TRBJ1-2|11|few|TRBV20-1
CSASAGSGYTF
TGCAGTGCTAGCGCAGGCTCTGGCTACACCTTC
>-|TRBJ1-5|15|-|TRBV11-1
CASSLTGDGNQPQHF
TGTGCCAGCAGCTTGACCGGGGACGGCAATCAGCCCCAGCATTTT
>TRBD2|TRBJ2-7|16|few|TRBV4-3
CASSQEVSGGTYEQYF
TGCGCCAGCAGCCAAGAAGTCAGCGGGGGAACCTACGAGCAGTACTTC
>-|TRBJ2-3|15|-|TRBV7-2
CASTPFGDSADTQYF
TGTGCCAGCACCCCTTTTGGGGATAGCGCAGATACGCAGTATTTT
>TRBD2|TRBJ2-6|16|-|TRBV7-2
CASSLEAGGGANVLTF
TGTGCCAGCAGCTTAGAGGCGGGAGGTGGGGCCAACGTCCTGACTTTC
>-|TRBJ1-6|16|-|TRBV7-8
CASSVGTVLRHSPLHF
-
>-|TRBJ2-5|15|few|TRBV7-9
CASTLLGSGEGTQYF
TGTGCCAGCACCCTTCTAGGATCAGGCGAGGGGACCCAGTACTTC
>-|TRBJ2-1|17|many|TRBV15
CATSRDAGTQPYNEQFF
TGTGCCACCAGCAGAGACGCAGGGACCCAACCGTACAATGAGCAGTTCTTC
>-|TRBJ1-1|14|few|TRBV12-3/TRBV12-4
CASNSRRMNTEAFF
TGTGCCAGCAACTCGCGGAGGATGAACACTGAAGCTTTCTTT
>TRBD2|TRBJ2-1|16|-|TRBV14
CASSSLLAGGYNEQFF
TGTGCCAGCAGCAGTTTGCTAGCGGGGGGCTACAATGAGCAGTTCTTC